These 14 T cell receptor beta chains share one sample of origin, sequenced in a study of blood T cell repertoires in COVID-19. Method: immunoSEQ multiplex PCR; TCRdb's copy keeps in-frame clones and lacks some. The top ten hold roughly 2.9% of the sample, which has some 270,000 clones, under 95% seen once. The source material was PBMCs or T cells enriched from blood (not recorded which). These receptors all stem from a man in his forties who had been exposed to COVID-19.

The V gene is TRBV29-1, the J gene TRBJ2-1, with D possibly matching TRBD2 (5 bases). The V end lost 4 bases, the J end lost 6 bases, and 7 bases lay between the germline ends. This CDR3 region has 11 residues. The germline gives CDR1 SQVTM, CDR2 ANQGSEA. The CDR3 reads CSVGSGNEQFF. In DNA form, the CDR3 reads TGCAGCGTTGGGAGCGGCAATGAGCAGTTCTTC.

The chain combines TRBV5-4 with TRBJ2-5; 9 nucleotides match TRBD1. CDR1 is SGHNT, CDR2 YYREEE, per germline (reference sequence). Trimming removed 1 base from V and 6 bases from J; junction bases left unmatched: 7. The CDR3 sequence is 15 residues long. For the CDR3, the DNA is TGTGCCAGCAGCTTGCCGGGACAGGGTATACAGACCCAGTACTTC. It yields the protein CASSLPGQGIQTQYF.

This chain joins TRBV9 and TRBJ2-1; 10 nucleotides line up with TRBD1. The CDR3 loop spans 16 amino acids. The V gene's germline CDR1 is SGDLS and CDR2 YYNGEE. With V trimmed by 0 bases and J by 8 bases, 8 bases remained unmatched. The CDR3 region is CASSVGGTGVVDEQFF. The CDR3, as DNA: TGTGCCAGCAGCGTAGGTGGGACAGGGGTTGTCGATGAGCAGTTCTTC.

The rearrangement uses TRBV30 and TRBJ2-2; 7 nucleotides line up with TRBD2. The germline V gene encodes CDR1 GTSNPN and CDR2 SVGIG (reference sequence). The CDR3 runs to 13 residues. The ends lost 5 bases at V and 5 bases at J; junction bases unmatched: 5. CDR3 amino acids: CAWEGLSTGELFF. Here the CDR3 DNA reads TGTGCCTGGGAGGGACTAAGTACCGGGGAGCTGTTTTTT.

The chain couples TRBV6-5 to TRBJ1-2; 7 bases agree with TRBD1. The trim removed 1 base at V and 6 bases at J, leaving 2 bases unmatched. Per the germline V gene, CDR1 is MNHEY and CDR2 is SVGAGI. There are 13 residues in the CDR3. DNA of the CDR3: TGTGCCAGCAGTTACTACGGGACAGATGGCTACACCTTC. Encoded protein: CASSYYGTDGYTF.

The gene calls are TRBV9 and TRBJ2-3, with a weak D call TRBD1 (5 bases). Germline CDR1 is SGDLS and CDR2 is YYNGEE. The CDR3 runs to 15 residues. The V and J ends lost 2 bases and 0 bases respectively, with 10 bases between them. This chain's CDR3 is CASSVTATSTDTQYF. CDR3 nucleotides: TGTGCCAGCAGCGTGACAGCCACTAGCACAGATACGCAGTATTTT.

The J gene is TRBJ2-3, the V gene TRBV4-2; 7 bases fit TRBD2. The CDR3 covers 18 residues. Trimming removed 3 bases from V and 5 bases from J; junction bases left unmatched: 17. Germline V gene lookup returns CDR1 LGHNA and CDR2 YNFKEQ. The DNA of the CDR3 is TGTGCCAGCAGCCATATGGTCATGGGGAGGGAATTGAAAGATACGCAGTATTTT. This codes for CASSHMVMGRELKDTQYF.

The CDR3 loop is CSVGSSGANVLTF. DNA of the CDR3: TGCAGCGTGGGGAGCTCTGGGGCCAACGTCCTGACTTTC. V gene TRBV29-1 combines with J gene TRBJ2-6; possibly TRBD2 for D (5 bases). Trimming took off 6 bases at V and 0 bases at J, with 6 bases between the two ends. This CDR3 spans 13 amino acids. From germline, CDR1 is SQVTM and CDR2 ANQGSEA. The full variable domain, completed using reference TRBV29-1 and TRBJ2-6, is SAVISQKPSRDICQRGTSLTIQCQVDSQVTMMFWYRQQPGQSLTLIATANQGSEATYESGFVIDKFPISRPNLTFSTLTVSNMSPEDSSIYLCSVGSSGANVLTFGAGSRLTVL.

Details on this clone: A much larger clone lies one base from this, so it may be a read error. This chain joins TRBV6-4 and TRBJ1-2; TRBD1 matches 12 bases. V was pared by 2 bases and J by 6 bases, with 1 base of the junction left unmatched. The CDR3 is 14 amino acids. From germline, CDR1 is MRHNA and CDR2 SNTAGT. As DNA, the CDR3 is TGTGCCAGCAGTGACGGGACAGGGGGCGATGGCTACACCTTC. Residues: CASSDGTGGDGYTF.

The chain recombines TRBV28 with TRBJ2-7; D possibly corresponds to TRBD1 (5 bases). Trimming shortened V by 7 bases and J by 3 bases, and 10 bases separated the two germline ends. There are 12 residues in the CDR3. The germline gives CDR1 MDHEN, CDR2 SYDVKM. CDR3 DNA: TGTGCCAGCACGCTAACAGGCTACGAGCAGTACTTC. Translated: CASTLTGYEQYF.

The chain combines TRBV12-3 or TRBV12-4 with TRBJ1-1; TRBD1 is a possible D gene (5 bases). This CDR3 has 13 residues. V gave up 6 bases and J gave up 6 bases, with 14 bases separating them. CDR3 sequence reads: CASRGGFLPEAFF. CDR3 nucleotides: TGTGCCAGCAGGGGGGGGTTCCTCCCTGAAGCTTTCTTT.

This clone occurred once. The chain combines TRBV28 with TRBJ1-1, with a tentative D call TRBD1 (5 bases). The germline V gene has CDR1 MDHEN and CDR2 SYDVKM. The CDR3 spans 12 residues. The V and J ends lost 11 bases and 5 bases respectively, with 15 bases between them. The CDR3 loop reads CAGARDETEAFF. The CDR3 region has the DNA TGTGCCGGGGCAAGAGATGAGACTGAAGCTTTCTTT.

The gene calls are TRBV30 and TRBJ2-3, with D possibly being TRBD2 (6 bases). There are 13 residues in the CDR3. Germline V lookup: CDR1 GTSNPN, CDR2 SVGIG (reference sequence). Trimming took off 4 bases at V and 4 bases at J, with 12 bases between the two ends. In DNA form, the CDR3 reads TGTGCCTGGAATACGGGAGAGGCAGATACGCAGTATTTT. This gives the protein CAWNTGEADTQYF.

CDR3 sequence: CASRVAGANGYTF. The CDR3 region has the DNA TGTGCCAGTAGAGTCGCGGGGGCGAATGGCTACACCTTC. The V gene is TRBV19, the J gene TRBJ1-2, with a possible D match to TRBD1 (6 bases). Trimming stripped 6 bases from V and 6 bases from J, with 14 bases between. CDR3 length equals 13 residues. Germline V lookup: CDR1 LNHDA, CDR2 SQIVND (reference sequence).